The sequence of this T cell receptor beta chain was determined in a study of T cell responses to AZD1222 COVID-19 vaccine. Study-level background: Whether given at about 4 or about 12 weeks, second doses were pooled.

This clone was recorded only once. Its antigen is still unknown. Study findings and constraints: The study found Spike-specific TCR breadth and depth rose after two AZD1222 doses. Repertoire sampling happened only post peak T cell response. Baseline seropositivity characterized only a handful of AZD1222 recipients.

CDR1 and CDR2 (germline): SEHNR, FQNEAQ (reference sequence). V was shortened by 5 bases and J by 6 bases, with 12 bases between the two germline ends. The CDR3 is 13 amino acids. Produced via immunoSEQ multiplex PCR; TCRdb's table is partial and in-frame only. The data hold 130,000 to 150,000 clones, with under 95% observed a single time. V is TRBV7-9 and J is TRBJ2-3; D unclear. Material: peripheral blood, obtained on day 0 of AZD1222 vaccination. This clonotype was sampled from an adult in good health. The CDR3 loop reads CASSPEITDTQYF. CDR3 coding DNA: TGTGCCAGCAGCCCGGAAATAACGGATACGCAGTATTTT. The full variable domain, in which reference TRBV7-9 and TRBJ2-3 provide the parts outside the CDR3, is DTGVSQNPRHKITKRGQNVTFRCDPISEHNRLYWYRQTLGQGPEFLTYFQNEAQLEKSRLLSDRFSAERPKGSFSTLEIQRTEQGDSAMYLCASSPEITDTQYFGPGTRLTVL.